The sequence of this T cell receptor beta chain was determined in a study of glioma-infiltrating T cells. Overall study context: Dexamethasone exposure before glioma surgery was limited to six or fewer days.

Details on this clonotype: The antigen is not known.

Amplification of TCR alpha and beta CDR3 regions from RNA used iRepertoire nested multiplex PCR. Input was about 85-400 ng of tissue mRNA or PBMC total RNA. TCRdb passed the multiplex PCR reads through MiXCR, listing each CDR3 protein once. Of 400,000 or so distinct CDR3 sequences detected, about 40% appear once; the ten largest clones hold 12%. The germline V and J ends were trimmed by 6 bases and 4 bases, with 13 bases remaining between them. CDR1 is MNHNS, CDR2 SASEGT, per germline. The CDR3 runs 13 residues. Study-wide points: Above-expected tissue-blood divergence occurred in all gliomas, most in low-grade ones. Signature shared blood CDR3 motifs were enriched in low-divergence and depleted in high-divergence patients.

The V call is TRBV6-1, the J call TRBJ2-7; D uncertain. This receptor was taken from a human donor with low-grade glioma or glioblastoma, undergoing nonglioma brain surgery, or in good health (not recorded which). The specimen was glioma tissue, nonneoplastic brain tissue, or PBMCs (not recorded which). The CDR3 coding sequence is TGTGCCAGCAGCAAAACGTCGGCATACGAGCAGTACTTC. Amino acids: CASSKTSAYEQYF.